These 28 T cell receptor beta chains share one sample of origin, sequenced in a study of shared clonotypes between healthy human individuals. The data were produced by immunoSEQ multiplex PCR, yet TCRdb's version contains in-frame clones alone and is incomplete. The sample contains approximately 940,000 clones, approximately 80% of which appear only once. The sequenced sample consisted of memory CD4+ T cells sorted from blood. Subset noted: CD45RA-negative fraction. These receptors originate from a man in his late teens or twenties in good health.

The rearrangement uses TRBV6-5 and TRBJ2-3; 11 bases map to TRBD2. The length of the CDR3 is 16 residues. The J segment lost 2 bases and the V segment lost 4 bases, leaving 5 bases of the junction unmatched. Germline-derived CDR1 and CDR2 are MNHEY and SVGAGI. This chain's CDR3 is CASSSLAGGSTDTQYF. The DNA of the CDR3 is TGTGCCAGCAGTTCTCTAGCGGGGGGTTCCACAGATACGCAGTATTTT.

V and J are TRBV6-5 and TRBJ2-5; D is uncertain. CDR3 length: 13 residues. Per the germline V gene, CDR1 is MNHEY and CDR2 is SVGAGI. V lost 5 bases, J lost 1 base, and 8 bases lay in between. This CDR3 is CASSRTPQETQYF. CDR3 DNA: TGTGCCAGCAGTCGGACGCCCCAAGAGACCCAGTACTTC.

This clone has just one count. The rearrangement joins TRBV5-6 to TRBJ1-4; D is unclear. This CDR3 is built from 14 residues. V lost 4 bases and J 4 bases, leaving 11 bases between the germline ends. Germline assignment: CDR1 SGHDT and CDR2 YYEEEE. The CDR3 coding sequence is TGTGCCAGCAGCCCAGTCGGGAGTAATGAAAAACTGTTTTTT. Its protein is CASSPVGSNEKLFF. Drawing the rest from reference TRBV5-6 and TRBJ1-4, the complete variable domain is DAGVTQSPTHLIKTRGQQVTLRCSPKSGHDTVSWYQQALGQGPQFIFQYYEEEERQRGNFPDRFSGHQFPNYSSELNVNALLLGDSALYLCASSPVGSNEKLFFGSGTQLSVL.

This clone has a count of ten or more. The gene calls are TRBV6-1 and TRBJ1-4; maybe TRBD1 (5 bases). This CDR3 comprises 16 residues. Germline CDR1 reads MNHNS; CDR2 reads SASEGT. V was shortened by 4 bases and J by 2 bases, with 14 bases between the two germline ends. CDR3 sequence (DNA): TGTGCCAGCAGTGTTGCGAGGGGAACGACTAATGAAAAACTGTTTTTT. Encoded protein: CASSVARGTTNEKLFF.

In DNA form, the CDR3 reads TGTGCCAGCAGCACTGCCGGGACTAGTCGGGAGACCCAGTACTTC. Encoded protein: CASSTAGTSRETQYF. V is TRBV7-2 and J is TRBJ2-5; 8 bases are a match to TRBD2. The germline V gene has CDR1 SGHTA and CDR2 FQGNSA. Trimming removed 5 bases from V and 5 bases from J; junction bases left unmatched: 10. This CDR3 has 15 amino acids.

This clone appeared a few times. The CDR3 nucleotides are TGTGCCAGCAGTGGCGGGATCTCTGTCAATCAGCCCCAGCATTTT. Its translation: CASSGGISVNQPQHF. This sequence joins TRBV28 and TRBJ1-5, with D unclear. This CDR3 spans 15 amino acids. Germline lookup yields CDR1 MDHEN and CDR2 SYDVKM. V lost 5 bases and J 3 bases, leaving 14 bases between the germline ends.

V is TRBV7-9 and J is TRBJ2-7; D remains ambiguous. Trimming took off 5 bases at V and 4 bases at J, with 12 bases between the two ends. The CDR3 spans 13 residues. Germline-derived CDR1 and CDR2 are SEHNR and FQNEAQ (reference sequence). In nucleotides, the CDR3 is TGTGCCAGCAGCCAATCCCCACAGTACGAGCAGTACTTC. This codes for CASSQSPQYEQYF.

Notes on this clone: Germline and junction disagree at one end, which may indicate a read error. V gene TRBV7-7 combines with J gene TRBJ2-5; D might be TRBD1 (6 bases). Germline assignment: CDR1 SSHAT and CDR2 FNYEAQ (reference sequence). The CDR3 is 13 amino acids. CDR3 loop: CASSLGGQATQYF. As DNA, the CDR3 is TGTGCTAGCAGCTTAGGGGGACAAGCGACCCAGTACTTC.

The CDR3 DNA reads as TGTGCCAGCAGCGCTTCGGGACAGGGGAACAATGAGCAGTTCTTC. It specifies CASSASGQGNNEQFF. The genes are TRBV6-4 and TRBJ2-1; TRBD1 matches at 10 bases. Looked up from germline, CDR1 is MRHNA and CDR2 is SNTAGT. V shed 6 bases, J shed 5 bases, and the junction held 7 bases outside the gene matches. The CDR3 is 15 amino acids.

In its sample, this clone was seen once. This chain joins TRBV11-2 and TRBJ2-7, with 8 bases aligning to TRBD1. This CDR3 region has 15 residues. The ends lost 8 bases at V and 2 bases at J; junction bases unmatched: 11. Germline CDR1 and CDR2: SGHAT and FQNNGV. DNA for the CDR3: TGTGCCAGCGGTGAACTGACAGGGGCCACCTACGAGCAGTACTTC. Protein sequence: CASGELTGATYEQYF. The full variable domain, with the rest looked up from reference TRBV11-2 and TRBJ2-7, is EAGVAQSPRYKIIEKRQSVAFWCNPISGHATLYWYQQILGQGPKLLIQFQNNGVVDDSQLPKDRFSAERLKGVDSTLKIQPAKLEDSAVYLCASGELTGATYEQYFGPGTRLTVT.

The CDR3 nucleotides read TGTGCCAGCAGCCAGATTGACAGGGTAGAGTATGGCTACACCTTC. Encoded protein: CASSQIDRVEYGYTF. J is TRBJ1-2 and V is TRBV5-8; 7 nucleotides match TRBD1. The CDR3 consists of 15 residues. Trimming cost V 4 bases and J 5 bases; bases outside gene matches: 11. Germline lookup yields CDR1 SGHTS and CDR2 YDEGEE.

The DNA of the CDR3 is TGTGCCAGCAGTGAAGGTTGGCAAGGGGAGACCCAGTACTTC. Translation gives CASSEGWQGETQYF. The chain links TRBV2 to TRBJ2-5; D remains unclear. This CDR3 comprises 14 residues. Trimming pared 1 base from V and 5 bases from J, leaving 11 bases between. In germline, CDR1 is SNHLY, CDR2 FYNNEI. Drawing the rest from reference TRBV2 and TRBJ2-5, the complete variable domain is EPEVTQTPSHQVTQMGQEVILRCVPISNHLYFYWYRQILGQKVEFLVSFYNNEISEKSEIFDDQFSVERPDGSNFTLKIRSTKLEDSAMYFCASSEGWQGETQYFGPGTRLLVL.

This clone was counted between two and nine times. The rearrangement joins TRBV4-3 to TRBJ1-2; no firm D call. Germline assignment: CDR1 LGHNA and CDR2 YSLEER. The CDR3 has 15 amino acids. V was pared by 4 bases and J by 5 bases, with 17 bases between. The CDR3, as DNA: TGCGCCAGCAGCCCCGAGATCGGAGGAGGATATGGCTACACCTTC. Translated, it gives CASSPEIGGGYGYTF.

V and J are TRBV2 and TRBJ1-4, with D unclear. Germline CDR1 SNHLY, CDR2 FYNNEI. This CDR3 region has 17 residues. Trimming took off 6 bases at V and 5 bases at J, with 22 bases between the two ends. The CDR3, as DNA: TGTGCCAGCAGGCAGCCTAATGTGATCACTTTGAATGAAAAACTGTTTTTT. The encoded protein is CASRQPNVITLNEKLFF.

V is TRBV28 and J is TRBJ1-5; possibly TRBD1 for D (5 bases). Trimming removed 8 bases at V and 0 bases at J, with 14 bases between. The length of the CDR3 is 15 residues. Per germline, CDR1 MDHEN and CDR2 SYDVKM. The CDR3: CASGPGGYSNQPQHF. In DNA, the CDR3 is TGTGCCAGCGGGCCCGGGGGGTATAGCAATCAGCCCCAGCATTTT.

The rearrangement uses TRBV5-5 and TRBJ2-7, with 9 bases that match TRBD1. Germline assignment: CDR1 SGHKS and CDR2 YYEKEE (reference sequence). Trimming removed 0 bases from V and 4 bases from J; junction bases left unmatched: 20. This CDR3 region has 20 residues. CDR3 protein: CASSLETGTGNRGRIYEQYF. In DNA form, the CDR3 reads TGTGCCAGCAGCTTGGAAACCGGGACAGGGAACCGGGGGCGAATATACGAGCAGTACTTC.

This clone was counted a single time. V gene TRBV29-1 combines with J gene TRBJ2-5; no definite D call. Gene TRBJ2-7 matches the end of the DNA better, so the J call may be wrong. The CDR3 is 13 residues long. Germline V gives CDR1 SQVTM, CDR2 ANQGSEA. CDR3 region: CSVVLGRPDEQYF. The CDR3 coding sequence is TGCAGCGTTGTTTTGGGTAGGCCTGACGAGCAGTACTTC.

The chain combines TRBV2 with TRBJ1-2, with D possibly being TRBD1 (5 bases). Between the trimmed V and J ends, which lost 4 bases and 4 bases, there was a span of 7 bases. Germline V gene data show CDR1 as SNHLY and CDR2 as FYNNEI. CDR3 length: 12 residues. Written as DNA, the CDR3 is TGTGCCAGCAGTGGGACATTCTATGGCTACACCTTC. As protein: CASSGTFYGYTF.

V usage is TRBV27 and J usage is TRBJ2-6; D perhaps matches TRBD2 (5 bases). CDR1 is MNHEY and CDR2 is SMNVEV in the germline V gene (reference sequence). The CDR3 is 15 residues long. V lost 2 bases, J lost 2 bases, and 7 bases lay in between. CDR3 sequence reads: CASSLRGTGANVLTF. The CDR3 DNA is TGTGCCAGCAGTTTACGGGGAACTGGGGCCAACGTCCTGACTTTC.

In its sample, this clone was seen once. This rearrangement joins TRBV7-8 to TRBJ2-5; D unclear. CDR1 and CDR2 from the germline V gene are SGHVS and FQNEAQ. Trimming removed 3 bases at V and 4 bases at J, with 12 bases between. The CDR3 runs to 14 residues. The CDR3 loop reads CASSLMTLGETQYF. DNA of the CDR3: TGTGCCAGCAGCTTGATGACCCTCGGAGAGACCCAGTACTTC.

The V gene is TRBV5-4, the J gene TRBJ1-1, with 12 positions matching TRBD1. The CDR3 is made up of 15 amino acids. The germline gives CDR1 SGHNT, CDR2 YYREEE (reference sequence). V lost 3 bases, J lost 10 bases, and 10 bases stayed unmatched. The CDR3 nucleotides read TGTGCCAGCAGCTCCCAGGGACAGGGGGCCGGAGGAGCTTTCTTT. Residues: CASSSQGQGAGGAFF.

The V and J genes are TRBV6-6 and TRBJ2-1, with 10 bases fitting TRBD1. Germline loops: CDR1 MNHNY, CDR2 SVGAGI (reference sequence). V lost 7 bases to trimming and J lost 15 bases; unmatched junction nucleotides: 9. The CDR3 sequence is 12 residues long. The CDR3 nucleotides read TGTGCCAGCACTTCCGTTGGGACAGGGGTGTTCTTC. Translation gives CASTSVGTGVFF.

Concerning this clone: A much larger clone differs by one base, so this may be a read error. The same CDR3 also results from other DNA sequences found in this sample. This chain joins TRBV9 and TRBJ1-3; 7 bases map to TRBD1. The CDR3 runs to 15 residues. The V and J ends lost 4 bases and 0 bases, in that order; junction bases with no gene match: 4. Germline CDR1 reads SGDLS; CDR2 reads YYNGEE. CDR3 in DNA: TGTGCCAGCAGCCCCGGGACAGTCTCTGGAAACACCATATATTTT. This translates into CASSPGTVSGNTIYF.

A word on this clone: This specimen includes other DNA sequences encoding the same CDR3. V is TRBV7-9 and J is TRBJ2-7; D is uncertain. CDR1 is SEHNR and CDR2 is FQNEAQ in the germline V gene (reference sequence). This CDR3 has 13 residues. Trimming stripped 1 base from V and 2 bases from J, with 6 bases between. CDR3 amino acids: CASSLVPAYEQYF. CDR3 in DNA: TGTGCCAGCAGCTTAGTTCCAGCCTACGAGCAGTACTTC.

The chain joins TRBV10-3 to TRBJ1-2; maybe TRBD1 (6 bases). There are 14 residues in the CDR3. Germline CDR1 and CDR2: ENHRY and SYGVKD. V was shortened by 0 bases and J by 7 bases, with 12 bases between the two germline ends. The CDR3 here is CAISESGGRGGYTF. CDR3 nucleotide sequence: TGTGCCATCAGTGAGTCGGGGGGCCGGGGTGGCTACACCTTC.

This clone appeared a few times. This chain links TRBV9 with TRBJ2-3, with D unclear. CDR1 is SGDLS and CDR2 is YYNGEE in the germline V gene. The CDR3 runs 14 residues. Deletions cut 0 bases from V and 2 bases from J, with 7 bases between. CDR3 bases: TGTGCCAGCAGCGTAGAGTGGGCCACAGATACGCAGTATTTT. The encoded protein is CASSVEWATDTQYF.

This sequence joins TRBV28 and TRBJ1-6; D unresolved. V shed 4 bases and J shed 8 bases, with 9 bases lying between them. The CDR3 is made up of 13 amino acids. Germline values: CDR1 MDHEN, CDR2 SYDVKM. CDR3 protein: CASSSQAYSPLHF. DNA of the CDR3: TGTGCCAGCAGTTCCCAAGCGTATTCACCCCTCCACTTT.

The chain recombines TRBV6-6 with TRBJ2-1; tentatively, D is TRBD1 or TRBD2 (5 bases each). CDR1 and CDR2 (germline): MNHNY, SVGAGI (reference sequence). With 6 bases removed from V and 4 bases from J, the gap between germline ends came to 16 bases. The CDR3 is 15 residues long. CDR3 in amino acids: CASSRGARKYNEQFF. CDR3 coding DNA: TGTGCCAGCAGCCGAGGGGCCCGGAAATACAATGAGCAGTTCTTC.